This T cell receptor (beta chain) was sequenced for a study of T cells in Graves' hyperthyroidism and ophthalmopathy. This clonotype occurred many times. Its antigen is unknown. What was amplified from RNA transcripts were TCR beta CDR3 regions. With the HTBI primer set, the TCR CDR3 went through a first round of RT-PCR. TCRdb used MiXCR to reprocess the multiplex PCR reads, holding one entry per CDR3 protein. The top ten clones hold 34% of a sample with about 640,000 distinct CDR3 sequences, under 25% of them seen once. Whole-study findings and limits: Among clonotypes expanded in thyroid above 0.001, most were also found in blood.

Cells are PBMCs isolated from about 10 ml of fresh blood. Germline V lookup: CDR1 SGHTA, CDR2 FQGNSA. V was clipped by 3 bases and J by 1 base; unmatched bases: 4. The CDR3 covers 17 residues. This chain joins TRBV7-2 and TRBJ2-7; 15 positions match TRBD2. The receptor was derived from a young man with Graves' ophthalmopathy. Sequencing was performed on blood. The CDR3 sequence is CASSLGLAGGASYEQYF. The CDR3 nucleotides are TGTGCCAGCAGCTTGGGACTAGCGGGGGGTGCTTCCTACGAGCAGTACTTC.